This T cell receptor beta chain stems from a study of T cells after yellow fever vaccination. Whole-study context: SMART-Seq v4 Ultra Low Input prepared libraries from low-cell fractions.

This CDR3 spans 16 amino acids. V was cut by 0 bases and J by 1 base, with 10 bases left in between. Per the germline V gene, CDR1 is SGHRS and CDR2 is YFSETQ. Template switching by 5'RACE produced TCR cDNA, adding a universal primer site and UMIs. TCRdb passed the 5' RACE reads through MiXCR, listing each CDR3 protein once. The sample shows about 340,000 distinct CDR3 sequences, almost 4% of them seen only once. The genes are TRBV5-1 and TRBJ2-2, with D uncertain. Sequenced material: PBMCs, taken 5 days after the yellow fever booster vaccination. This clonotype was obtained from a young man who received the YFV17D yellow fever vaccine. CDR3 sequence reads: CASSLGSQQNTGELFF. The CDR3 DNA is TGCGCCAGCAGCTTGGGTTCACAACAGAACACCGGGGAGCTGTTTTTT.